The 9 T cell receptor beta chains presented below share a single source sample, sequenced in a study of blood T cell repertoires in COVID-19. Sequenced by immunoSEQ multiplex PCR; TCRdb stores in-frame clones only, minus some. The repertoire includes 100,000 to 150,000 clones, around 91% of them detected once, and less than 30% sits in the top ten. Sequenced: peripheral blood. These TCRs come from a man in his 70s with active or convalescent COVID-19.

This chain uses TRBV11-2 with TRBJ2-1, with 10 bases fitting TRBD2. CDR3 length: 15 residues. V was clipped by 0 bases and J by 12 bases; unmatched bases: 8. Germline V gene sequence: CDR1 SGHAT, CDR2 FQNNGV. CDR3 region: CASSLDPLAGVRQFF. The CDR3 DNA is TGTGCCAGCAGCTTAGACCCGCTAGCGGGAGTTCGGCAGTTCTTC.

The chain recombines TRBV25-1 with TRBJ2-1; D gene unclear. This CDR3 contains 13 residues. The V end was cut by 6 bases, the J end by 7 bases, with 13 bases between. Germline V lookup: CDR1 MGHDK, CDR2 SYGVNS. For the CDR3, the DNA is TGTGCCAGCAGCCCCTCCCCCCGTAATGAGCAGTTCTTC. It translates to CASSPSPRNEQFF.

The chain is built from TRBV18 and TRBJ1-1, with 7 bases that match TRBD1. The V gene's germline CDR1 is KGHSH and CDR2 LQKENI. Trimming removed 3 bases from V and 5 bases from J; junction bases left unmatched: 12. The CDR3 is 16 residues long. Here the CDR3 DNA reads TGTGCCAGCTCACCTCTTGAAAGTCGACAGGGTACTGAAGCTTTCTTT. Amino acids: CASSPLESRQGTEAFF.

The V gene is TRBV20-1, the J gene TRBJ2-7; 8 nucleotides align to TRBD1. The CDR3 runs to 11 residues. V trimming: 5 bases; J trimming: 7 bases; junction bases outside the gene matches: 4. Germline V gene lookup returns CDR1 DFQATT and CDR2 SNEGSKA (reference sequence). The chain's CDR3 is CSADRGWEQYF. The CDR3 coding sequence is TGCAGTGCTGACAGGGGTTGGGAGCAGTACTTC.

This clone has just a few counts. The V gene is TRBV19, the J gene TRBJ1-2, with D perhaps matching TRBD1 (6 bases). The CDR3 runs to 14 residues. From germline, CDR1 is LNHDA and CDR2 SQIVND (reference sequence). V was pared by 6 bases and J by 4 bases, with 15 bases between. CDR3 DNA: TGTGCCAGTAGCACTGGACAGAACTTCTATGGCTACACCTTC. Encoded protein: CASSTGQNFYGYTF. Together with reference TRBV19 and TRBJ1-2, the CDR3 gives the full variable domain: DGGITQSPKYLFRKEGQNVTLSCEQNLNHDAMYWYRQDPGQGLRLIYYSQIVNDFQKGDIAEGYSVSREKKESFPLTVTSAQKNPTAFYLCASSTGQNFYGYTFGSGTRLTVV.

The rearrangement joins TRBV28 to TRBJ2-3; 14 positions match TRBD2. Germline CDR1 is MDHEN and CDR2 is SYDVKM. This CDR3 spans 14 amino acids. V was clipped by 11 bases and J by 4 bases; unmatched bases: 5. The CDR3 coding sequence is TGTGCCTCCAGACTAGCGGGAGGGGCAGATACGCAGTATTTT. This encodes CASRLAGGADTQYF.

This sequence joins TRBV15 and TRBJ2-1; 8 bases are shared with TRBD1. Germline CDR1 and CDR2: LNHNV and YYDKDF (reference sequence). After removal of 4 bases from V and 4 bases from J, the junction contained 3 bases not matched to a gene. The CDR3 has 14 amino acids. CDR3 sequence (DNA): TGTGCCACCAGCATCCAGGGGGCTTACAATGAGCAGTTCTTC. This translates into CATSIQGAYNEQFF.

The chain couples TRBV19 to TRBJ2-7; D is perhaps TRBD1 (5 bases). The V end was cut by 10 bases, the J end by 0 bases, with 16 bases between. Germline CDR1 is LNHDA and CDR2 is SQIVND (reference sequence). The length of the CDR3 is 14 residues. The CDR3 loop reads CATSSGRDSYEQYF. DNA for the CDR3: TGTGCCACCTCCTCGGGCAGGGACTCCTACGAGCAGTACTTC.

The rearrangement joins TRBV5-4 to TRBJ2-7; 8 bases map to TRBD2. Germline V CDR1 and CDR2: SGHNT, YYREEE (reference sequence). The CDR3 loop spans 15 amino acids. Losses at the gene ends were 0 bases for V and 3 bases for J; bases not matched to a gene: 5. The CDR3 spells CASSLGPAGDYEQYF. The CDR3 region has the DNA TGTGCCAGCAGCTTGGGACCAGCGGGAGACTACGAGCAGTACTTC. Variable domain in full (rest from reference TRBV5-4 and TRBJ2-7): ETGVTQSPTHLIKTRGQQVTLRCSSQSGHNTVSWYQQALGQGPQFIFQYYREEENGRGNFPPRFSGLQFPNYSSELNVNALELDDSALYLCASSLGPAGDYEQYFGPGTRLTVT.